These 13 T cell receptor beta chains were all obtained from the same sample, sequenced in a study of glioma-infiltrating T cells after dendritic cell vaccination. Libraries were prepared by immunoSEQ multiplex PCR; TCRdb keeps only in-frame clonotypes and omits some of them. The sample lists 100,000 or so clones; over 80% were seen once. Time point indicated: after dendritic cell vaccination, including at tumor progression/relapse. Sequencing was performed on blood, taken after dendritic cell vaccination. Receptors were obtained from a human donor with glioblastoma.

This clone occurred a few times. J is TRBJ1-1 and V is TRBV6-6, with 7 positions matching TRBD1. The CDR3 covers 13 residues. CDR1 and CDR2 from the germline V gene are MNHNY and SVGAGI (reference sequence). V lost 10 bases, J lost 0 bases, and 5 bases stayed unmatched. CDR3 nucleotide sequence: TGTGCCACAGACAGGGTTATGAACACTGAAGCTTTCTTT. This encodes CATDRVMNTEAFF.

The V gene is TRBV5-8, the J gene TRBJ1-5, with D possibly TRBD1 on 5 matching bases. V gave up 0 bases and J gave up 0 bases, with 16 bases separating them. CDR1 SGHTS and CDR2 YDEGEE come from the germline V gene. The CDR3 sequence is 18 residues long. The CDR3 DNA reads as TGTGCCAGCAGCTTGGCCAGGGTCGGCCCCTATAGCAATCAGCCCCAGCATTTT. Its protein is CASSLARVGPYSNQPQHF.

This clone was observed a few times. This rearrangement joins TRBV19 to TRBJ1-2; D not resolved. The germline gives CDR1 LNHDA, CDR2 SQIVND (reference sequence). V lost 1 base to trimming and J lost 3 bases, with 6 bases between them. The CDR3 extends over 13 amino acids. The CDR3 spells CASSIVGDYGYTF. The CDR3 region has the DNA TGTGCCAGTAGTATAGTGGGAGACTATGGCTACACCTTC. Based on the CDR3 plus reference TRBV19 and TRBJ1-2, the full variable domain is DGGITQSPKYLFRKEGQNVTLSCEQNLNHDAMYWYRQDPGQGLRLIYYSQIVNDFQKGDIAEGYSVSREKKESFPLTVTSAQKNPTAFYLCASSIVGDYGYTFGSGTRLTVV.

The V gene is TRBV5-6, the J gene TRBJ1-6; D gene ambiguous. CDR3 length equals 15 residues. Germline V gene data show CDR1 as SGHDT and CDR2 as YYEEEE. Trimming took 3 bases from V and 4 from J, leaving 11 bases between them. CDR3 DNA: TGTGCCAGCAGCTGGTGGTCAGGATATAATTCACCCCTCCACTTT. Amino acid sequence: CASSWWSGYNSPLHF.

This clone was found a few times. The CDR3 nucleotides read TGTGCAAGTCGCTCCCGCCGAACTAGCGGGAGGATCCTTAGTGAGCAGTTCTTC. The encoded protein is CASRSRRTSGRILSEQFF. The chain combines TRBV12-2 with TRBJ2-1; TRBD2, the table's D call, lacks a check against the DNA. TRBV12-2 is a known pseudogene. There are 18 residues in the CDR3.

The chain recombines TRBV29-1 with TRBJ2-1; weak D call: TRBD1 (6 bases). This CDR3 has 14 amino acids. V was shortened by 2 bases and J by 14 bases, with 22 bases between the two germline ends. The germline V gene encodes CDR1 SQVTM and CDR2 ANQGSEA. CDR3 sequence: CSVESLIGPSGEFF. The CDR3 region has the DNA TGCAGCGTTGAATCCTTAATCGGACCGTCAGGGGAGTTCTTC.

V is TRBV25-1 and J is TRBJ1-4, with TRBD1 matching 7 bases. The CDR3 has 15 residues. With 5 bases clipped from V and 7 bases from J, the junction kept 10 bases outside the gene matches. CDR1 and CDR2 from the germline V gene are MGHDK and SYGVNS. The CDR3 nucleotides read TGTGCCAGCAGTCTTCCTACAGGGGTTAGTGAAAAACTGTTTTTT. Translation: CASSLPTGVSEKLFF. Based on the CDR3 plus reference TRBV25-1 and TRBJ1-4, the full variable domain is EADIYQTPRYLVIGTGKKITLECSQTMGHDKMYWYQQDPGMELHLIHYSYGVNSTEKGDLSSESTVSRIRTEHFPLTLESARPSHTSQYLCASSLPTGVSEKLFFGSGTQLSVL.

This sequence joins TRBV27 and TRBJ2-1; TRBD1 is a possible D gene (5 bases). The CDR3 runs to 16 residues. V was shortened by 5 bases and J by 12 bases, with 26 bases between the two germline ends. Germline V gene data show CDR1 as MNHEY and CDR2 as SMNVEV (reference sequence). CDR3 in amino acids: CASSPWTRTGTKGQFF. CDR3 in DNA: TGTGCCAGCAGTCCCTGGACAAGGACGGGTACCAAAGGGCAGTTCTTC.

This sequence joins TRBV7-6 and TRBJ2-5; TRBD2 might be the D (6 bases). The V gene lost 0 bases and the J gene lost 4 bases, with 6 bases spanning the gap. Germline V lookup: CDR1 SGHVS, CDR2 FNYEAQ. The CDR3 runs 13 residues. The CDR3 DNA reads as TGTGCCAGCAGCTTAGCGGGGGGAGAGACCCAGTACTTC. Translated, it gives CASSLAGGETQYF. Together with reference TRBV7-6 and TRBJ2-5, the CDR3 gives the full variable domain: GAGVSQSPRYKVTKRGQDVALRCDPISGHVSLYWYRQALGQGPEFLTYFNYEAQQDKSGLPNDRFSAERPEGSISTLTIQRTEQRDSAMYRCASSLAGGETQYFGPGTRLLVL.

This chain links TRBV2 with TRBJ1-1; 7 bases align to TRBD1. Germline lookup yields CDR1 SNHLY and CDR2 FYNNEI. This CDR3 comprises 13 residues. V trimming: 6 bases; J trimming: 6 bases; junction bases outside the gene matches: 7. The CDR3 reads CASSLQGWAEAFF. The CDR3 DNA reads TGTGCCAGCAGCCTACAGGGGTGGGCTGAAGCTTTCTTT.

The rearrangement joins TRBV10-3 to TRBJ1-1; a weak D match, TRBD1 (6 bases). Germline V lookup: CDR1 ENHRY, CDR2 SYGVKD. V was trimmed by 6 bases and J by 3 bases, leaving 17 bases between them. The CDR3 runs to 15 residues. CDR3 protein: CAISERQAFYTEAFF. In DNA form, the CDR3 reads TGTGCCATCAGCGAGAGACAGGCCTTCTACACTGAAGCTTTCTTT.

CDR3 amino acids: CASSQIFTRGEKLFF. CDR3 bases: TGTGCCAGCAGTCAAATCTTTACACGGGGTGAAAAACTGTTTTTT. The chain has TRBV27 and TRBJ1-4; D is ambiguous. The CDR3 is 15 amino acids. The germline V gene encodes CDR1 MNHEY and CDR2 SMNVEV (reference sequence). Deletions cut 5 bases from V and 7 bases from J, with 17 bases between.

The chain is built from TRBV15 and TRBJ2-5, with 13 bases aligning to TRBD2. The V gene's germline CDR1 is LNHNV and CDR2 YYDKDF (reference sequence). With V trimmed by 0 bases and J by 2 bases, 3 bases remained unmatched. The CDR3 consists of 17 residues. The CDR3 loop reads CATSRELLAGGQETQYF. CDR3 DNA: TGTGCCACCAGCAGAGAGTTACTAGCGGGGGGGCAAGAGACCCAGTACTTC. Full variable domain (remainder filled in from reference TRBV15 and TRBJ2-5): DAMVIQNPRYQVTQFGKPVTLSCSQTLNHNVMYWYQQKSSQAPKLLFHYYDKDFNNEADTPDNFQSRRPNTSFCFLDIRSPGLGDTAMYLCATSRELLAGGQETQYFGPGTRLLVL.